What follows are 21 T cell receptor beta chains derived from one specimen sequenced in a study of blood T cell repertoires in COVID-19. The data were produced by immunoSEQ multiplex PCR, yet TCRdb's version contains in-frame clones alone and is incomplete. The data hold approximately 210,000 clones, with 86% observed a single time. The specimen sequenced was peripheral blood. These receptors all come from a woman aged 70-85 years with acute or convalescent COVID-19.

The J gene is TRBJ2-7, the V gene TRBV7-2; weak D call: TRBD2 (5 bases). This CDR3 has 17 residues. Trimming cost V 1 base and J 3 bases, with 19 bases left between them. Germline assignment: CDR1 SGHTA and CDR2 FQGNSA. The CDR3 loop reads CASSLVPTGSPRYEQYF. The CDR3 DNA is TGTGCCAGCAGCTTAGTCCCGACGGGATCACCCCGCTACGAGCAGTACTTC. Filled out from reference TRBV7-2 and TRBJ2-7, the complete variable domain reads GAGVSQSPSNKVTEKGKDVELRCDPISGHTALYWYRQSLGQGLEFLIYFQGNSAPDKSGLPSDRFSAERTGGSVSTLTIQRTQQEDSAVYLCASSLVPTGSPRYEQYFGPGTRLTVT.

This chain joins TRBV28 and TRBJ1-2; D unresolved. Germline assignment: CDR1 MDHEN and CDR2 SYDVKM. The CDR3 consists of 14 residues. The ends were cut back, 3 bases at V and 2 bases at J, with 10 bases in the middle. The CDR3 DNA reads as TGTGCCAGCAGTTTTCATAGTTCAAACTATGGCTACACCTTC. Residues: CASSFHSSNYGYTF.

The chain couples TRBV2 to TRBJ2-5; tentative D call: TRBD1 (6 bases). The germline CDR1 and CDR2 sequences are SNHLY and FYNNEI. The CDR3 spans 15 residues. The V end lost 8 bases, the J end lost 2 bases, and 18 bases lay between the germline ends. CDR3 bases: TGTGCCAGCGAACTCCCAGGGGACCCGCAAGAGACCCAGTACTTC. Protein product: CASELPGDPQETQYF.

The CDR3 sequence: CASSEAVRLRNTEAFF. Here the CDR3 DNA reads TGTGCCAGCAGTGAAGCGGTCCGACTGAGGAACACTGAAGCTTTCTTT. V usage is TRBV2 and J usage is TRBJ1-1; D not resolved. This CDR3 is 16 amino acids long. Germline CDR1 SNHLY, CDR2 FYNNEI. The V and J ends lost 0 bases and 1 base respectively, with 12 bases between them.

V usage is TRBV5-1 and J usage is TRBJ2-5; TRBD2 agrees at 8 bases. The ends lost 4 bases at V and 1 base at J; junction bases unmatched: 12. CDR3 size: 17 residues. Looked up from germline, CDR1 is SGHRS and CDR2 is YFSETQ. The CDR3 nucleotides are TGCGCCAGCAGCCCACTATTTGGCGGGGGGACCCAAGAGACCCAGTACTTC. It translates to CASSPLFGGGTQETQYF.

This chain joins TRBV5-1 and TRBJ2-7, with TRBD2 matching over 8 bases. Germline-derived CDR1 and CDR2 are SGHRS and YFSETQ. V lost 0 bases and J lost 2; bases outside the gene matches: 1. The length of the CDR3 is 14 residues. The CDR3 bases are TGCGCCAGCAGCTTGGTAGCGGGAACCTACGAGCAGTACTTC. It yields the protein CASSLVAGTYEQYF.

J is TRBJ1-2 and V is TRBV29-1; D not resolved. Germline CDR1 and CDR2: SQVTM and ANQGSEA. V was shortened by 3 bases and J by 7 bases, with 6 bases between the two germline ends. The CDR3 runs to 10 residues. The CDR3 reads CSVDGPGYTF. The CDR3 bases are TGCAGCGTTGATGGCCCTGGCTACACCTTC.

This chain links TRBV27 with TRBJ1-4, with 9 bases that match TRBD1. V trimming: 3 bases; J trimming: 10 bases; junction bases outside the gene matches: 12. Germline V gene sequence: CDR1 MNHEY, CDR2 SMNVEV (reference sequence). The CDR3 spans 16 residues. CDR3 sequence: CASSLSLTGGARKLFF. The CDR3 DNA reads TGTGCCAGCAGTTTGTCCCTTACAGGGGGCGCGCGAAAACTGTTTTTT.

The J gene is TRBJ1-1, the V gene TRBV12-3 or TRBV12-4; D not resolved. V was cut by 3 bases and J by 3 bases, with 5 bases left in between. The CDR3 is 12 residues long. The CDR3 spells CASSFSYTEAFF. The CDR3, as DNA: TGTGCCAGCAGTTTTAGTTACACTGAAGCTTTCTTT.

The J gene is TRBJ2-3, the V gene TRBV7-9; D ambiguous. Germline CDR1 SEHNR, CDR2 FQNEAQ (reference sequence). The CDR3 spans 11 residues. Trimming cost V 5 bases and J 4 bases, with 4 bases left between them. CDR3 in DNA: TGTGCCAGCAGCCTCTCAGATACGCAGTATTTT. It translates to CASSLSDTQYF. Combining the CDR3 with reference TRBV7-9 and TRBJ2-3 gives the whole variable domain DTGVSQNPRHKITKRGQNVTFRCDPISEHNRLYWYRQTLGQGPEFLTYFQNEAQLEKSRLLSDRFSAERPKGSFSTLEIQRTEQGDSAMYLCASSLSDTQYFGPGTRLTVL.

V is TRBV2 and J is TRBJ2-2, with D possibly being TRBD1 (5 bases). CDR3 size: 15 residues. The V gene lost 2 bases and the J gene lost 7 bases, with 14 bases spanning the gap. Germline CDR1 and CDR2: SNHLY and FYNNEI. The CDR3 coding sequence is TGTGCCAGCAGTGAACGGACGGACATCGGCGGGGAGCTGTTTTTT. Its protein product is CASSERTDIGGELFF.

J is TRBJ2-7 and V is TRBV5-4; TRBD2 matches at 11 bases. CDR1 and CDR2 from the germline V gene are SGHNT and YYREEE (reference sequence). The ends lost 2 bases at V and 2 bases at J; junction bases unmatched: 6. The CDR3 has 16 residues. The CDR3 DNA sequence: TGTGCCAGCAGCTTCAGACTAGCGGGGACTCCCTACGAGCAGTACTTC. It codes for CASSFRLAGTPYEQYF.

V gene TRBV7-2 combines with J gene TRBJ2-6; D possibly corresponds to TRBD2 (5 bases). This CDR3 region has 14 residues. Germline lookup yields CDR1 SGHTA and CDR2 FQGNSA. V lost 8 bases and J 1 base, leaving 9 bases between the germline ends. The chain's CDR3 is CASRPGSGANVLTF. The CDR3 nucleotides are TGTGCCAGCCGCCCGGGGTCTGGGGCCAACGTCCTGACTTTC.

The chain has TRBV18 and TRBJ1-2; D unresolved. Germline V gene lookup returns CDR1 KGHSH and CDR2 LQKENI. The CDR3 is 11 residues long. Trimming removed 6 bases from V and 7 bases from J, with 9 bases in between. This chain's CDR3 is CASSASGGYTF. CDR3 sequence (DNA): TGTGCCAGCTCCGCCTCAGGTGGCTACACCTTC.

This clone occurred once. The chain combines TRBV10-1 with TRBJ1-2; TRBD1 agrees at 7 bases. The CDR3 has 14 residues. V shed 9 bases and J 2 bases; nucleotides not matched to a gene: 9. The germline gives CDR1 WNHNN, CDR2 SYGVQD (reference sequence). Here the CDR3 DNA reads TGCGCCAGAACACACCGGGACAGAAACTATGGCTACACCTTC. It translates to CARTHRDRNYGYTF.

The chain uses TRBV7-6 and TRBJ2-7, with D maybe TRBD1 (6 bases). CDR1 is SGHVS, CDR2 FNYEAQ, per germline. The CDR3 loop spans 14 amino acids. Trimming pared 8 bases from V and 5 bases from J, leaving 19 bases between. The CDR3 region has the DNA TGTGCCAGCGGGGAAACAGGGAATTTCGACGAGCAGTACTTC. This sequence encodes CASGETGNFDEQYF.

V and J are TRBV7-9 and TRBJ1-6; TRBD1 aligns across 9 bases. Per germline, CDR1 SEHNR and CDR2 FQNEAQ (reference sequence). The CDR3 length is 15 residues. With 5 bases clipped from V and 7 bases from J, the junction kept 6 bases outside the gene matches. CDR3 coding DNA: TGTGCCAGCAGCCCCCAAGGACAGGGGAATTCACCCCTCCACTTT. It encodes CASSPQGQGNSPLHF.

This clone was picked up one time. V and J are TRBV15 and TRBJ2-2, with D unclear. Germline loops: CDR1 LNHNV, CDR2 YYDKDF (reference sequence). Between the trimmed V and J ends, which lost 1 base and 5 bases, there was a span of 11 bases. The CDR3 is 15 amino acids. Here the CDR3 reads CATSRGRTRTGELFF. In DNA form, the CDR3 reads TGTGCCACCAGCAGAGGACGTACGCGGACCGGGGAGCTGTTTTTT.

The rearrangement uses TRBV18 and TRBJ1-2; TRBD1 matches at 8 bases. Germline-derived CDR1 and CDR2 are KGHSH and LQKENI. Trimming removed 3 bases from V and 4 bases from J; junction bases left unmatched: 7. The CDR3 is 15 residues long. CDR3 residues: CASSPDRGGGYGYTF. Written as DNA, the CDR3 is TGTGCCAGCTCACCCGACAGGGGCGGGGGCTATGGCTACACCTTC.

The V call is TRBV6-2 or TRBV6-3, the J call TRBJ2-3, with D unclear. Germline values: CDR1 MNHEY, CDR2 SVGEGT. This CDR3 has 15 amino acids. The V end was cut by 0 bases, the J end by 5 bases, with 12 bases between. Written as DNA, the CDR3 is TGTGCCAGCAGTTACTCGGCTAAATCAGGAGATACGCAGTATTTT. This encodes CASSYSAKSGDTQYF.

CDR3 in amino acids: CSVAWILMGAGTEAFF. CDR3 nucleotide sequence: TGCAGCGTTGCATGGATCTTAATGGGGGCAGGTACTGAAGCTTTCTTT. This sequence joins TRBV29-1 and TRBJ1-1, with D possibly being TRBD1 (6 bases). CDR1 is SQVTM and CDR2 is ANQGSEA in the germline V gene. The CDR3 consists of 16 residues. Between the trimmed V and J ends, which lost 4 bases and 5 bases, there was a span of 23 bases. Together with reference TRBV29-1 and TRBJ1-1, the CDR3 gives the full variable domain: SAVISQKPSRDICQRGTSLTIQCQVDSQVTMMFWYRQQPGQSLTLIATANQGSEATYESGFVIDKFPISRPNLTFSTLTVSNMSPEDSSIYLCSVAWILMGAGTEAFFGQGTRLTVV.